These 21 T cell receptor beta chains originate from one sample sequenced in a study of blood T cells in healthy people across ages. For the second PCR, which ran for 7 to 11 cycles, a sample-barcoded 5' primer and a J-beta primer mix were used. Each CDR3 protein gets one entry after TCRdb re-called the 5' RACE reads with MiXCR. The table lists hundreds of thousands of distinct CDR3 sequences, 40% to 45% of them singletons. Sequencing was carried out using blood. The receptors stem from an elderly man in good health.

The V gene is TRBV20-1, the J gene TRBJ1-1; D not resolved. In germline, CDR1 is DFQATT, CDR2 SNEGSKA (reference sequence). With 0 bases removed from V and 12 bases from J, the gap between germline ends came to 5 bases. The CDR3 has 9 amino acids. The chain's CDR3 is CSAREGTFF. The DNA of the CDR3 is TGCAGTGCTAGAGAGGGGACTTTCTTT.

V gene TRBV10-2 combines with J gene TRBJ2-3; 14 bases line up with TRBD2. CDR3 length: 20 residues. CDR1 WSHSY and CDR2 SAAADI come from the germline V gene. The V gene end was trimmed by 3 bases and the J gene end by 5 bases; junction bases not matched to a gene: 16. CDR3 nucleotides: TGCGCCAGCAGTGACAGCCGTCGGACTAGCGGGGGGCTTCCTATAGATACGCAGTATTTT. Its translation is CASSDSRRTSGGLPIDTQYF.

CDR3 sequence: CASSGGTSGNSPLHF. The CDR3 DNA is TGTGCCAGCAGCGGCGGGACTAGCGGGAATTCACCCCTCCACTTT. The chain links TRBV7-9 to TRBJ1-6; D may be TRBD1 (5 bases). From germline, CDR1 is SEHNR and CDR2 FQNEAQ (reference sequence). The V end lost 5 bases, the J end lost 7 bases, and 15 bases lay between the germline ends. The CDR3 totals 15 residues. Using reference TRBV7-9 and TRBJ1-6 for the parts outside the CDR3, the full variable domain is DTGVSQNPRHKITKRGQNVTFRCDPISEHNRLYWYRQTLGQGPEFLTYFQNEAQLEKSRLLSDRFSAERPKGSFSTLEIQRTEQGDSAMYLCASSGGTSGNSPLHFGNGTRLTVT.

This clonotype was seen more than once but under ten times. The V and J genes are TRBV2 and TRBJ1-1; D gene uncertain. CDR1 is SNHLY, CDR2 FYNNEI, per germline. The CDR3 totals 11 residues. Trimming removed 3 bases at V and 3 bases at J, with 2 bases between. The CDR3 DNA sequence: TGTGCCAGCAGTGAGTACACTGAAGCTTTCTTT. It yields the protein CASSEYTEAFF.

This rearrangement joins TRBV25-1 to TRBJ2-7; TRBD2 might be the D (5 bases). CDR3 size: 16 residues. Germline values: CDR1 MGHDK, CDR2 SYGVNS. The V end was cut by 3 bases, the J end by 13 bases, with 28 bases between. DNA of the CDR3: TGTGCCAGCAGTGAGGGATGGGGAAGCGCGGGTGAGACCCATTACTTC. The encoded protein is CASSEGWGSAGETHYF.

This clonotype was detected only a few times. V and J are TRBV29-1 and TRBJ2-5; the D gene is possibly TRBD1 (6 bases). The DNA end lines up better with TRBJ2-7; the J call may be wrong. Germline V gene lookup returns CDR1 SQVTM and CDR2 ANQGSEA. This CDR3 contains 15 residues. CDR3 sequence: CSVSQKSGAQYEQYF. The CDR3 nucleotides read TGCAGCGTCTCACAGAAGTCAGGGGCGCAGTACGAGCAGTACTTC.

This clonotype was seen repeatedly, ten times or more. The chain is built from TRBV7-9 and TRBJ2-7, with D perhaps TRBD2 (5 bases). The V end lost 8 bases, the J end lost 4 bases, and 9 bases lay between the germline ends. Germline values: CDR1 SEHNR, CDR2 FQNEAQ (reference sequence). The CDR3 sequence is 11 residues long. Here the CDR3 DNA reads TGTGCCAGCTCCCGGGAATACGAGCAGTACTTC. It codes for CASSREYEQYF. Looking up the rest from reference TRBV7-9 and TRBJ2-7 gives the full variable domain: DTGVSQNPRHKITKRGQNVTFRCDPISEHNRLYWYRQTLGQGPEFLTYFQNEAQLEKSRLLSDRFSAERPKGSFSTLEIQRTEQGDSAMYLCASSREYEQYFGPGTRLTVT.

A few counts support this clonotype. The chain joins TRBV29-1 to TRBJ1-1; D perhaps matches TRBD1 (5 bases). The CDR3 is 15 residues long. V lost 0 bases and J 1 base, leaving 12 bases between the germline ends. Germline CDR1 is SQVTM and CDR2 is ANQGSEA. The CDR3 reads CSVEDPTVPNTEAFF. Written as DNA, the CDR3 is TGCAGCGTTGAAGACCCGACAGTTCCGAACACTGAAGCTTTCTTT.

The chain joins TRBV7-3 to TRBJ2-5; D is ambiguous. Trimming left V 2 bases short and J 4 bases short, with 11 bases between. CDR3 length: 14 residues. The germline V gene encodes CDR1 SGHTA and CDR2 FQGTGA. CDR3 coding DNA: TGTGCCAGCAGCTTAGGGTCGGACGGAGAGACCCAGTACTTC. The encoded protein is CASSLGSDGETQYF. The whole variable domain, filled in from reference TRBV7-3 and TRBJ2-5, reads GAGVSQTPSNKVTEKGKYVELRCDPISGHTALYWYRQSLGQGPEFLIYFQGTGAADDSGLPNDRFFAVRPEGSVSTLKIQRTERGDSAVYLCASSLGSDGETQYFGPGTRLLVL.

This clonotype has more than one count but fewer than ten. The genes are TRBV14 and TRBJ2-3; 7 nucleotides match TRBD2. The trim removed 5 bases at V and 11 bases at J, leaving 19 bases unmatched. Germline loops: CDR1 SGHDN, CDR2 FVKESK. The length of the CDR3 is 16 residues. The DNA for the CDR3 is TGTGCCAGCAGCTACCTAACCGGGACTATCCCGGAGGGGCAGTATTTT. It translates to CASSYLTGTIPEGQYF. The full variable domain, in which reference TRBV14 and TRBJ2-3 provide the parts outside the CDR3, is EAGVTQFPSHSVIEKGQTVTLRCDPISGHDNLYWYRRVMGKEIKFLLHFVKESKQDESGMPNNRFLAERTGGTYSTLKVQPAELEDSGVYFCASSYLTGTIPEGQYFGPGTRLTVL.

The chain joins TRBV4-3 to TRBJ2-4; 7 nucleotides match TRBD2. The DNA end favors TRBJ2-7, so the J call may be wrong. Germline V gene sequence: CDR1 LGHNA, CDR2 YSLEER. The CDR3 is 16 residues long. CDR3 bases: TGCGCCAGCAGCCAAGGAAATGTTGGGGGGGCCTACGAGCAGTACTTC. This gives the protein CASSQGNVGGAYEQYF.

The genes are TRBV12-3 or TRBV12-4 and TRBJ2-7; D is tentatively TRBD1 or TRBD2 (7 bases each). V lost 11 bases and J lost 6, with 23 bases in between. CDR3 length equals 14 residues. The CDR3 sequence: CASQGGTRLGEQYF. The CDR3, as DNA: TGTGCCTCCCAGGGGGGGACACGCCTCGGCGAGCAGTACTTC.

V is TRBV20-1 and J is TRBJ2-7; 10 positions match TRBD1. Germline V gives CDR1 DFQATT, CDR2 SNEGSKA (reference sequence). CDR3 length: 16 amino acids. J lost 0 bases, V lost 1 base, and 6 bases had no gene match. CDR3 sequence reads: CSARVPGTGASYEQYF. The DNA for the CDR3 is TGCAGTGCTAGAGTTCCCGGGACAGGGGCCTCCTACGAGCAGTACTTC.

The chain employs TRBV4-3 and TRBJ2-3, with D possibly being TRBD2 (5 bases). V was cut by 1 base and J by 5 bases, with 13 bases left in between. This CDR3 has 15 residues. CDR1 is LGHNA and CDR2 is YSLEER in the germline V gene. The CDR3 here is CASSQGSSREDTQYF. The CDR3 nucleotides are TGCGCCAGCAGCCAAGGGAGTTCGAGGGAAGATACGCAGTATTTT.

In this sample, this clonotype turned up once. This chain joins TRBV19 and TRBJ2-1; 8 bases are a match to TRBD1. CDR3 length equals 14 residues. Per germline, CDR1 LNHDA and CDR2 SQIVND (reference sequence). The V and J ends lost 7 bases and 7 bases, in that order; junction bases with no gene match: 9. For the CDR3, the DNA is TGTGCCAGTACCGGAGGACAGGGTGGGAATGAGCAGTTCTTC. Its protein product is CASTGGQGGNEQFF. The whole variable domain, filled in from reference TRBV19 and TRBJ2-1, reads DGGITQSPKYLFRKEGQNVTLSCEQNLNHDAMYWYRQDPGQGLRLIYYSQIVNDFQKGDIAEGYSVSREKKESFPLTVTSAQKNPTAFYLCASTGGQGGNEQFFGPGTRLTVL.

This clonotype has a handful of counts. The chain is built from TRBV6-2 or TRBV6-3 and TRBJ2-7; TRBD1 matches at 7 bases. The CDR3 length is 16 residues. Unmatched junction bases numbered 14, after V lost 5 bases and J lost 4 bases. Germline V lookup: CDR1 MNHEY, CDR2 SVGEGT. The DNA of the CDR3 is TGTGCCAGCAGTGCTCCTCCGGACAGGCCACCGTACGAGCAGTACTTC. As protein: CASSAPPDRPPYEQYF.

The J gene is TRBJ1-2, the V gene TRBV4-3, with a tentative D call TRBD1 (5 bases). Germline V gives CDR1 LGHNA, CDR2 YSLEER. V shed 0 bases and J shed 7 bases, with 12 bases lying between them. The CDR3 has 14 amino acids. CDR3 sequence (DNA): TGCGCCAGCAGCCAAGACGGCAGGGTAACTGGCTACACCTTC. It encodes CASSQDGRVTGYTF.

This clonotype was picked up a small number of times. The rearrangement joins TRBV6-5 to TRBJ2-2; 10 bases fit TRBD1. The CDR3 is 17 residues long. The ends lost 4 bases at V and 1 base at J; junction bases unmatched: 6. Germline values: CDR1 MNHEY, CDR2 SVGAGI. In nucleotides, the CDR3 is TGTGCCAGCAGTTCTCGACGGACAGGGGGGAACACCGGGGAGCTGTTTTTT. Encoded protein: CASSSRRTGGNTGELFF.

The chain links TRBV9 to TRBJ2-2, with D unresolved. This CDR3 contains 15 residues. Germline assignment: CDR1 SGDLS and CDR2 YYNGEE. Deletions cut 3 bases from V and 1 base from J, with 10 bases between. The CDR3 nucleotides read TGTGCCAGCAGCGCCGACCTGGGGAACACCGGGGAGCTGTTTTTT. Protein: CASSADLGNTGELFF.

In its sample, this clonotype was seen many times. The V call is TRBV7-2, the J call TRBJ2-7, with D uncertain. The germline V gene has CDR1 SGHTA and CDR2 FQGNSA. The CDR3 spans 14 residues. Trimming removed 3 bases at V and 0 bases at J, with 9 bases between. CDR3 sequence (DNA): TGTGCCAGCAGCTTGGGCCCGAGCTCCTACGAGCAGTACTTC. Protein product: CASSLGPSSYEQYF. The full variable domain, rest sourced from reference TRBV7-2 and TRBJ2-7, is GAGVSQSPSNKVTEKGKDVELRCDPISGHTALYWYRQSLGQGLEFLIYFQGNSAPDKSGLPSDRFSAERTGGSVSTLTIQRTQQEDSAVYLCASSLGPSSYEQYFGPGTRLTVT.

The rearrangement joins TRBV4-3 to TRBJ2-3; the match to TRBD1 covers 10 bases. The CDR3 is made up of 15 amino acids. Germline-derived CDR1 and CDR2 are LGHNA and YSLEER. J was trimmed by 5 bases and V by 0 bases; bases with no gene match: 2. The CDR3 sequence is CASSQEGQGLDTQYF. As DNA, the CDR3 is TGCGCCAGCAGCCAAGAGGGACAGGGGTTAGATACGCAGTATTTT.